Sequencing of this T cell receptor beta chain was carried out in a study of shared T cell receptors in the human thymus. The protocol was immunoSEQ multiplex PCR, while the TCRdb copy is restricted to in-frame clones and leaves out a portion. The sample contains roughly 700,000 clones, roughly 90% of which appear only once. V lost 3 bases and J lost 5; bases outside the gene matches: 9. The germline V gene has CDR1 SGHAT and CDR2 FQNNGV. There are 15 residues in the CDR3. This same sample was also taken into another study, of human thymus T cells. That source adds: Resections that were taken during corrective heart surgery supplied the thymus tissue. Blood and thymic repertoires both appeared biased in V and J gene usage. Related reports documented highly overlapping thymic repertoires among unrelated individuals.

The source material was thymocytes. This TCR derives from a boy under two years old with a congenital heart defect. The J gene is TRBJ2-7, the V gene TRBV11-2; 8 bases agree with TRBD2. The CDR3 DNA follows: TGTGCCAGCAGCTTTACCGGGACTAGACCCCACGAGCAGTACTTC. This sequence encodes CASSFTGTRPHEQYF.